The following is a T cell receptor (beta chain) sequence with its context. Clones were read by immunoSEQ multiplex PCR, and TCRdb kept only the in-frame ones, dropping some. The table includes some 270,000 clones, 80% to 90% detected once. The data belong to a study of blood T cell repertoires in COVID-19. CDR3 length equals 13 residues. Germline V gives CDR1 MNHEY, CDR2 SVGAGI. V lost 0 bases and J 4 bases, leaving 7 bases between the germline ends. The sequence derives from a woman in her seventies with acute or convalescent COVID-19. The V gene is TRBV6-5, the J gene TRBJ2-7; unclear D gene. The source material was peripheral blood. CDR3 protein: CASSYSGQYEQYF. The CDR3 nucleotides read TGTGCCAGCAGTTACTCTGGGCAGTACGAGCAGTACTTC.